This T cell receptor (beta chain) was found in a study of T cell responses to AZD1222 COVID-19 vaccine. Findings and limits, study-wide: At baseline, just five to seven AZD1222 recipients tested seropositive. Females outnumbered males among donors, who were mostly white British; clonal diversity was possibly underestimated. Spike was spanned by vaccine-associated CD4 TCRs, which were dominant at 160-218 and 743-854.

Clones were read by immunoSEQ multiplex PCR, and TCRdb kept only the in-frame ones, dropping some. The sample lists under 95,000 clones, roughly 90% occurring once. The CDR3 length is 13 residues. V trimming: 5 bases; J trimming: 2 bases; junction bases outside the gene matches: 3. Germline-derived CDR1 and CDR2 are SGHNT and YYREEE (reference sequence). For this clone: Its specificity is not known.

The genes are TRBV5-4 and TRBJ2-7, with 8 bases fitting TRBD2. This sequence originates from an adult who received the AZD1222 COVID-19 vaccine. The sequencing used peripheral blood, collected 28 days after the second AZD1222 dose. CDR3 nucleotides: TGTGCCAGCAGTCGGGGGGGACCCTACGAGCAGTACTTC. Protein: CASSRGGPYEQYF.